This T cell receptor (beta chain) came from a study of T-cell reconstitution after alpha-beta-depleted transplantation in children. As it was prepared, the TCRbeta library received unique molecular identifiers. TCRdb ran MiXCR on the PCR reads and lists one entry per CDR3 protein. Seen here are about 640,000 distinct CDR3 sequences, approximately 13% observed once, and the top ten hold around 2%. The germline V gene encodes CDR1 SNHLY and CDR2 FYNNEI. The V and J ends lost 2 bases and 4 bases respectively, with 3 bases between them. The CDR3 is 13 residues long. Notes on this clonotype: Antigen specificity is unknown.

Study results and limitations: The origin of high day-60 TCRbeta diversity in some patients lay in surviving recipient T cells and thymic progenitors. T-cell counts and diversity at one year following transplant were attributed mainly to newly produced T cells. After transplant, at about two months, alpha-beta T cells were reportedly derived from several hundred expanded graft clones.

This material consisted of PBMCs, mostly from graft donor cells, taken 360 days after TCRalphabeta/CD19-depleted stem cell transplant. The clonotype originates from a male patient between 10 and 17 years old who had a stem cell transplant for acute myeloid leukemia, so the T cells may come from the graft donor. The chain is built from TRBV2 and TRBJ2-6; D is ambiguous. The CDR3, as DNA: TGTGCCAGCAGTGAATTAGGGGCCAACGTCCTGACTTTC. Protein: CASSELGANVLTF.